The 24 T cell receptor beta chains listed next were all sequenced from one sample in a study of tumor-infiltrating lymphocytes in primary liver carcinoma. TCR beta cDNA came from about 0.55 ug total RNA, primed with a constant-region primer. Three-round nested multiplex PCR performed with slightly modified ARM-PCR produced the TCR beta libraries. Use of TRBV1-TRBV30 forward primers with a C-beta reverse primer characterized the first two PCR rounds, which lasted about 10 cycles each. TCRdb processed the multiplex PCR reads anew with MiXCR; each CDR3 protein has one entry. The table lists 35,000 to 40,000 distinct CDR3 sequences, roughly 80% of them singletons. Scientists recovered RNA and DNA together from around 20-30 mg of unsorted bulk tissue. Sequenced: tumor-adjacent normal liver tissue. The receptors here all came from a man aged 35-49 years with primary liver carcinoma and hepatitis B virus infection.

The chain has TRBV5-6 and TRBJ2-3; tentatively, D is TRBD1 or TRBD2 (5 bases each). CDR1 and CDR2 (germline): SGHDT, YYEEEE. The V end was cut by 4 bases, the J end by 6 bases, with 15 bases between. CDR3 length: 14 residues. CDR3 coding DNA: TGTGCCAGCAGCCTCTCGTGGGACGGGGATACGCAGTATTTT. This sequence encodes CASSLSWDGDTQYF. Full variable domain (rest looked up from reference TRBV5-6 and TRBJ2-3): DAGVTQSPTHLIKTRGQQVTLRCSPKSGHDTVSWYQQALGQGPQFIFQYYEEEERQRGNFPDRFSGHQFPNYSSELNVNALLLGDSALYLCASSLSWDGDTQYFGPGTRLTVL.

This clonotype is labeled as medium-sized (0.01 to 0.1%). V is TRBV12-3 or TRBV12-4 and J is TRBJ2-1; 8 nucleotides align to TRBD1. V trimming: 5 bases; J trimming: 4 bases; junction bases outside the gene matches: 1. The length of the CDR3 is 13 residues. CDR3 sequence reads: CASSRTGYNEQFF. The DNA for the CDR3 is TGTGCCAGCAGTCGGACAGGGTACAATGAGCAGTTCTTC.

V usage is TRBV11-2 and J usage is TRBJ1-2; perhaps TRBD1 as D (5 bases). This CDR3 has 13 residues. V lost 6 bases and J 12 bases, leaving 20 bases between the germline ends. Germline CDR1 and CDR2: SGHAT and FQNNGV. CDR3 in DNA: TGTGCCAGCAGGTCCGCCGGGGGATCCGGCCACACCTTC. This translates into CASRSAGGSGHTF.

This clonotype has only a few counts. V and J are TRBV6-1 and TRBJ2-1, with D perhaps given as TRBD1 or TRBD2 (5 bases each). There are 18 residues in the CDR3. The germline CDR1 and CDR2 sequences are MNHNS and SASEGT. The ends were cut back, 7 bases at V and 3 bases at J, with 25 bases in the middle. CDR3 DNA sequence: TGTGCCAGCACCCTTTCGATCCCTTGGGCAGGGAGCTACAATGAGCAGTTCTTC. Its translation: CASTLSIPWAGSYNEQFF.

This clonotype was detected once. This chain links TRBV6-1 with TRBJ1-1; a possible D gene is TRBD1 (6 bases). The V gene's germline CDR1 is MNHNS and CDR2 SASEGT. V gave up 1 base and J gave up 2 bases, with 17 bases separating them. CDR3 length: 17 amino acids. This CDR3 is CASSEDEGQGTNTEAFF. CDR3 DNA sequence: TGTGCCAGCAGTGAAGATGAGGGGCAGGGGACTAACACTGAAGCTTTCTTT.

This rearrangement joins TRBV6-6 to TRBJ2-7; D is perhaps TRBD1 or TRBD2 (5 bases each). Germline lookup yields CDR1 MNHNY and CDR2 SVGAGI (reference sequence). CDR3 size: 16 residues. V shed 5 bases and J shed 0 bases, with 17 bases lying between them. The CDR3 sequence: CASSHCPGRNSYEQYF. In nucleotides, the CDR3 is TGTGCCAGCAGTCACTGCCCGGGACGCAACTCCTACGAGCAGTACTTC.

Comments on this clonotype: Compared with germline, one end of the junction differs, possibly owing to a read error. This rearrangement joins TRBV6-5 to TRBJ2-1; either TRBD1 or TRBD2 may fit D (6 bases each). From germline, CDR1 is MNHEY and CDR2 SVGAGI. This CDR3 is 13 amino acids long. The CDR3 is CASSQRKGGEQFF. DNA of the CDR3: TGTGCCAGCAGTCAACGAAAGGGGGGTGAGCAATTCTTC.

Points on this clonotype: The CDR3 ends on some other residue instead of the conserved phenylalanine or tryptophan, so this is likely a read error. The V call is TRBV12-3 or TRBV12-4, the J call TRBJ2-3, with D possibly matching TRBD2 (5 bases). This CDR3 spans 15 amino acids. V was trimmed by 4 bases and J by 6 bases, leaving 17 bases between them. The CDR3 spells CASSSDWTVADTQYC. The CDR3, as DNA: TGTGCCAGCAGTTCCGACTGGACTGTTGCGGATACGCAGTATTGT.

The V gene is TRBV30, the J gene TRBJ2-1; 8 nucleotides line up with TRBD2. There are 14 residues in the CDR3. With 8 bases clipped from V and 4 bases from J, the junction kept 10 bases outside the gene matches. Germline CDR1 is GTSNPN and CDR2 is SVGIG (reference sequence). This chain's CDR3 is CARLSGGLYNEQFF. In DNA form, the CDR3 reads TGTGCCAGGTTGTCGGGAGGGTTATACAATGAGCAGTTCTTC.

A remark on this clonotype: One end of the junction varies from germline; a read error may be responsible. The chain carries TRBV11-2 and TRBJ2-5; 11 bases are shared with TRBD2. This CDR3 has 17 amino acids. In germline, CDR1 is SGHAT, CDR2 FQNNGV. The chain's CDR3 is CANSLGLAGDSSEIQYF. In nucleotides, the CDR3 is TGTGCCAACAGCTTAGGACTAGCGGGTGACTCGAGCGAGATCCAGTACTTC.

To note about this clonotype: At one end the junction does not follow the germline gene, possibly because of a read error. The gene calls are TRBV29-1 and TRBJ2-5, with 10 bases identical to TRBD1. The germline V gene has CDR1 SQVTM and CDR2 ANQGSEA. CDR3 length: 14 amino acids. CDR3: CNVTRDRGGETQYF. The CDR3 DNA sequence: TGTAACGTCACCCGGGACAGGGGAGGGGAGACCCAGTACTTC.

Remarks on this clonotype: A read error is likely, as this CDR3 ends without the conserved phenylalanine or tryptophan. V is TRBV2 and J is TRBJ2-6; D perhaps matches TRBD1 (5 bases). Germline loops: CDR1 SNHLY, CDR2 FYNNEI. The CDR3 extends over 14 amino acids. CDR3 residues: CASSVDSGANVLTL. The DNA of the CDR3 is TGTGCCAGCAGTGTGGATTCTGGGGCCAATGTCCTGACTTTA.

About this clonotype: One end of the junction does not line up with germline, which may come from a read error. The V call is TRBV6-1, the J call TRBJ2-5; D not resolved. Germline loops: CDR1 MNHNS, CDR2 SASEGT. The CDR3 is 13 residues long. The CDR3 loop reads CVSSRVSWETQYF. For the CDR3, the DNA is TGTGTCAGCAGCCGAGTATCATGGGAGACCCAGTACTTC.

This chain uses TRBV10-2 with TRBJ2-1; no clear D. Germline V gene lookup returns CDR1 WSHSY and CDR2 SAAADI. The CDR3 spans 13 residues. V was pared by 10 bases and J by 2 bases, with 12 bases between. CDR3 sequence reads: CAITDRTYNEQFF. The DNA of the CDR3 is TGCGCCATCACCGACCGAACCTACAATGAGCAGTTCTTC.

As regards this clonotype: This CDR3 is missing its conserved last phenylalanine or tryptophan, likely due to a read error. V is TRBV6-1 and J is TRBJ2-1; 8 bases align to TRBD2. Germline V gene data show CDR1 as MNHNS and CDR2 as SASEGT. The CDR3 length is 15 residues. The CDR3 spells CASREDAGGYNEQFL. The CDR3 nucleotides read TGTGCCAGCAGAGAAGATGCGGGAGGATACAATGAGCAGTTCCTC.

This clonotype has only a few counts. Since a much larger clone is just one base distant, this may be a read error. This chain joins TRBV21-1 and TRBJ2-1; the D call TRBD2 from the table was never checked on the DNA. TRBV21-1 is noted as a pseudogene. This CDR3 region has 14 residues. The CDR3 DNA sequence: TGTGCCAGCAAAACTAGCGGGATTGAGAATGAGCAGTCCTTC. Protein product: CASKTSGIENEQSF.

Details on this clonotype: The conserved final phenylalanine or tryptophan is absent from the CDR3, which likely points to a read error. V gene TRBV29-1 combines with J gene TRBJ1-1; 8 bases map to TRBD1. The junction had 8 bases not matched to a gene; V was cut back by 7 bases and J by 7 bases. The V gene's germline CDR1 is SQVTM and CDR2 ANQGSEA. CDR3 size: 12 residues. The DNA for the CDR3 is TGCAGCGCCCGACCCGGGACAGGTGAAGCTTTCCTT. It yields the protein CSARPGTGEAFL.

Turning to this clonotype: At one end, the junction sequence differs from germline, possibly due to a read error. The chain employs TRBV6-5 and TRBJ2-1; D is unclear. Germline V lookup: CDR1 MNHEY, CDR2 SVGAGI. This CDR3 contains 11 residues. CDR3 in DNA: TGTGCCAGCAGTTACGAGGATGAGCAGATCTTC. It translates to CASSYEDEQIF.

The chain couples TRBV7-9 to TRBJ2-3, with 8 bases identical to TRBD2. V lost 2 bases to trimming and J lost 3 bases; unmatched junction nucleotides: 13. This CDR3 region has 18 residues. Per the germline V gene, CDR1 is SEHNR and CDR2 is FQNEAQ (reference sequence). The CDR3 protein is CASSLIPGTSERTDTQYF. Written as DNA, the CDR3 is TGTGCCAGCAGCTTAATCCCAGGGACTAGTGAGAGGACAGATACGCAGTATTTT. Filled out from reference TRBV7-9 and TRBJ2-3, the complete variable domain reads DTGVSQNPRHKITKRGQNVTFRCDPISEHNRLYWYRQTLGQGPEFLTYFQNEAQLEKSRLLSDRFSAERPKGSFSTLEIQRTEQGDSAMYLCASSLIPGTSERTDTQYFGPGTRLTVL.

The chain joins TRBV7-2 to TRBJ1-2, with D uncertain. Germline lookup yields CDR1 SGHTA and CDR2 FQGNSA. This CDR3 has 11 amino acids. V lost 7 bases and J lost 8, with 11 bases in between. The chain's CDR3 is CASTLFGGYTF. The CDR3 nucleotides are TGTGCCAGCACCCTGTTTGGGGGCTACACCTTC. The whole variable domain, remainder taken from reference TRBV7-2 and TRBJ1-2, is GAGVSQSPSNKVTEKGKDVELRCDPISGHTALYWYRQSLGQGLEFLIYFQGNSAPDKSGLPSDRFSAERTGGSVSTLTIQRTQQEDSAVYLCASTLFGGYTFGSGTRLTVV.

There are a few counts of this clonotype. The rearrangement links TRBV29-1 to TRBJ2-5, with 8 bases matching TRBD1. Unmatched junction bases numbered 10, after V lost 7 bases and J lost 6 bases. The germline CDR1 and CDR2 sequences are SQVTM and ANQGSEA. The CDR3 consists of 13 residues. CDR3 nucleotide sequence: TGCAGCGGCCAGGGGGCGGATTCCAAGACCCAGTACTTC. Its protein is CSGQGADSKTQYF.

With respect to this clonotype: A read error is likely, as this CDR3 ends without the conserved phenylalanine or tryptophan. The rearrangement uses TRBV4-3 and TRBJ2-5; 11 bases agree with TRBD2. Germline V gives CDR1 LGHNA, CDR2 YSLEER. The CDR3 totals 17 residues. DNA for the CDR3: TGCGCCAGTAGCCAAGCGGCTAGCGGGAGGACTGGTGAGACCCAGTACTTA. Protein: CASSQAASGRTGETQYL.

By share, this clonotype counts as medium-sized. The J gene is TRBJ1-2, the V gene TRBV29-1; 7 nucleotides agree with TRBD1. The V gene's germline CDR1 is SQVTM and CDR2 ANQGSEA. The ends lost 4 bases at V and 4 bases at J; junction bases unmatched: 12. The CDR3 is made up of 15 amino acids. The chain's CDR3 is CSVGQGWGMGYGYTF. CDR3 nucleotide sequence: TGCAGCGTTGGACAGGGCTGGGGCATGGGCTATGGCTACACCTTC.

The chain combines TRBV6-1 with TRBJ1-5; D gene unclear. The V and J ends lost 10 bases and 6 bases respectively, with 19 bases between them. This CDR3 contains 14 residues. The germline gives CDR1 MNHNS, CDR2 SASEGT. CDR3 residues: CAITLQRATQPQHF. The CDR3 DNA follows: TGTGCCATCACTCTACAGCGGGCCACTCAGCCCCAGCATTTT.